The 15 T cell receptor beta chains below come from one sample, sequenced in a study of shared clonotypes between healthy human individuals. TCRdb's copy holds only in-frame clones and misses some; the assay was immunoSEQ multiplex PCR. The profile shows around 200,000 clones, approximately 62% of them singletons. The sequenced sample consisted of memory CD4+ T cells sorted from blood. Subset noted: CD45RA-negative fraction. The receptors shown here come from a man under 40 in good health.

The CDR3 DNA reads TGTGCCAGCAGCCCAGGGACGGTCAATCAGCCCCAGCATTTT. It yields the protein CASSPGTVNQPQHF. The chain carries TRBV7-2 and TRBJ1-5; D possibly corresponds to TRBD1 (5 bases). There are 14 residues in the CDR3. The germline V gene has CDR1 SGHTA and CDR2 FQGNSA. Trimming left V 5 bases short and J 3 bases short, with 11 bases between.

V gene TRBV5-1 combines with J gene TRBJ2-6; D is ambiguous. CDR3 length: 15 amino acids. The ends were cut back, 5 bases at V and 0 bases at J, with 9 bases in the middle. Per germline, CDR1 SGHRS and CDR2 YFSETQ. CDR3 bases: TGCGCCAGCAGTACACTGAGCTCTGGGGCCAACGTCCTGACTTTC. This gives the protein CASSTLSSGANVLTF.

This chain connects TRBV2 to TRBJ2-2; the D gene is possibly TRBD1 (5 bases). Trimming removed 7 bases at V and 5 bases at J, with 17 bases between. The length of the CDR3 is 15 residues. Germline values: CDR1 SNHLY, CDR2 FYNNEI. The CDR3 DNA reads TGTGCCAGCATAGTGGGGCTGGTATCTACCGGGGAGCTGTTTTTT. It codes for CASIVGLVSTGELFF.

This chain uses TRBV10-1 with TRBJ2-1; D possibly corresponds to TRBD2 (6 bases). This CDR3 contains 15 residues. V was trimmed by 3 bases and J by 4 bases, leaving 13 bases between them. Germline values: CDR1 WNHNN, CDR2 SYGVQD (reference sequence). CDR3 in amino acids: CASSEMRDSYNEQFF. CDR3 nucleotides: TGCGCCAGCAGTGAAATGAGGGACTCATACAATGAGCAGTTCTTC.

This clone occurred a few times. This chain's CDR3 is CAISPYSGRAEDTQYF. CDR3 in DNA: TGTGCCATCAGTCCCTATAGCGGGAGGGCAGAAGATACGCAGTATTTT. This chain joins TRBV10-3 and TRBJ2-3; 11 bases are a match to TRBD2. The CDR3 has 16 amino acids. J lost 5 bases, V lost 5 bases, and 9 bases had no gene match. Germline loops: CDR1 ENHRY, CDR2 SYGVKD.

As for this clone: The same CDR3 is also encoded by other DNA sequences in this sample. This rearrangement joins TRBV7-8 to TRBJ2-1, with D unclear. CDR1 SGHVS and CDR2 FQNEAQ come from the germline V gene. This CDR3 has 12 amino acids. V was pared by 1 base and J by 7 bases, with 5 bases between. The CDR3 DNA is TGTGCCAGCAGCTTAGTAGGGAATGAGCAGTTCTTC. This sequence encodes CASSLVGNEQFF.

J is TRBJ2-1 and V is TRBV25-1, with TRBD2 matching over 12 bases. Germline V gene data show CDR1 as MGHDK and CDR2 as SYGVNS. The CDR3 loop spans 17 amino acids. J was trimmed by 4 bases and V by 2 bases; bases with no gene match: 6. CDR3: CASSEDLAGGQYNEQFF. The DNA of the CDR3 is TGTGCCAGCAGTGAAGACCTAGCGGGAGGGCAATACAATGAGCAGTTCTTC.

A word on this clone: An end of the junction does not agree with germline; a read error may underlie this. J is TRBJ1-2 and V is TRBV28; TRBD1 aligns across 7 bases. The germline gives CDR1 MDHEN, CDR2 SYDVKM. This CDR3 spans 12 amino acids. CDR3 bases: TGTGCCAGCCGTGGAAGCAGGGACAGTATCTCCTTC. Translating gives CASRGSRDSISF.

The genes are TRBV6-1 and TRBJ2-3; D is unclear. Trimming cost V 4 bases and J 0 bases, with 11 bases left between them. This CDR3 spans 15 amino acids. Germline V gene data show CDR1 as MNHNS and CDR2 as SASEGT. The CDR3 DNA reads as TGTGCCAGCAGTGTCAGCATCCCTAGCACAGATACGCAGTATTTT. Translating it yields CASSVSIPSTDTQYF.

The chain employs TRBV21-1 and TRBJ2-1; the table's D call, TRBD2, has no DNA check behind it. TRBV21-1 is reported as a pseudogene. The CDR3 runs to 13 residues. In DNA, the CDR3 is TGTGCCAGCAACGGGAAGGTTTACAATGAGCAGTTCTTC. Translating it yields CASNGKVYNEQFF.

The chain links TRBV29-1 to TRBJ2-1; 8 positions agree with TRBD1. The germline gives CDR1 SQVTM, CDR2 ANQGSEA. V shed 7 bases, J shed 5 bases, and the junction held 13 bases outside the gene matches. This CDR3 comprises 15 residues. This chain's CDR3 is CSGRETGGGHNEQFF. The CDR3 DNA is TGCAGCGGCCGGGAAACAGGGGGTGGTCACAATGAGCAGTTCTTC.

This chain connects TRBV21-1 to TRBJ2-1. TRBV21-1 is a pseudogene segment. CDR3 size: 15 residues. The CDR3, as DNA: TGTGCCAGCAAGATAGGGGCTCCGTCGGGGTATGAGCAGTTCTTC. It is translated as CASKIGAPSGYEQFF.

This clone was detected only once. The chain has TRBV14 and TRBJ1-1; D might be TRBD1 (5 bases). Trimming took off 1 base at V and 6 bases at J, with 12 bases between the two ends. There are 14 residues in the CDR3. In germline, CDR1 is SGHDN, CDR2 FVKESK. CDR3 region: CASSQGAGRAEAFF. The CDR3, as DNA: TGTGCCAGCAGCCAAGGAGCAGGGAGGGCTGAAGCTTTCTTT.

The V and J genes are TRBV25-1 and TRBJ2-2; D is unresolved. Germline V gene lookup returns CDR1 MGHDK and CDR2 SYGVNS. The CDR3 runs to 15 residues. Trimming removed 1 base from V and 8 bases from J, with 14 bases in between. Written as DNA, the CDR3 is TGTGCCAGCAGTGAATGGGGTCGAGGAGCTGGGGAGCTGTTTTTT. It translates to CASSEWGRGAGELFF.

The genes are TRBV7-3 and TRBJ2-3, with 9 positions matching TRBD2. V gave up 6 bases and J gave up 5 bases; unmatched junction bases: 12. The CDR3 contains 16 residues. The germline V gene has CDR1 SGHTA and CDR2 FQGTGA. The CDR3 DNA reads TGTGCCAGCAGTTGGGGACTAGCCGCCAGAAGAGATACGCAGTATTTT. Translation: CASSWGLAARRDTQYF.